This entry lists 32 T cell receptor beta chains sequenced from one sample in a study of T cell clones after liver transplantation. Libraries were prepared by immunoSEQ multiplex PCR; TCRdb keeps only in-frame clonotypes and omits some of them. The sample holds around 75,000 clones; 84% are singletons and the top ten take about 2%. The material sequenced was CD4+ T cells from blood, taken about 50 months after liver transplant. The receptor set was obtained from a human patient who received a liver transplant. Some T cells may originate from the graft donor.

The V call is TRBV5-1, the J call TRBJ1-2; D unresolved. CDR1 SGHRS and CDR2 YFSETQ come from the germline V gene. This CDR3 has 14 residues. V lost 0 bases, J lost 4 bases, and 10 bases lay in between. The CDR3 sequence: CASSLEPTSYGYTF. In DNA form, the CDR3 reads TGCGCCAGCAGCTTGGAGCCAACCAGCTATGGCTACACCTTC. Full variable domain (outside the CDR3, taken from reference TRBV5-1 and TRBJ1-2): KAGVTQTPRYLIKTRGQQVTLSCSPISGHRSVSWYQQTPGQGLQFLFEYFSETQRNKGNFPGRFSGRQFSNSRSEMNVSTLELGDSALYLCASSLEPTSYGYTFGSGTRLTVV.

The rearrangement links TRBV7-2 to TRBJ2-2, with D hard to call. Germline V lookup: CDR1 SGHTA, CDR2 FQGNSA. Trimming removed 5 bases at V and 6 bases at J, with 16 bases between. The length of the CDR3 is 15 residues. The CDR3 is CASSPLSSQAGELFF. CDR3 bases: TGTGCCAGCAGCCCCCTATCGAGCCAGGCCGGGGAGCTGTTTTTT.

The gene calls are TRBV13 and TRBJ2-7, with 7 bases aligning to TRBD2. The CDR3 is 18 amino acids. V lost 5 bases, J lost 4 bases, and 20 bases stayed unmatched. CDR1 PRHDT and CDR2 FYEKMQ come from the germline V gene (reference sequence). CDR3: CASSVRTSQHRPGYEQYF. CDR3 nucleotide sequence: TGTGCCAGCAGCGTAAGGACTAGTCAGCATCGTCCGGGTTACGAGCAGTACTTC.

The rearrangement joins TRBV5-1 to TRBJ2-7, with TRBD2 as a possible D gene (6 bases). The CDR3 extends over 16 amino acids. V was trimmed by 2 bases and J by 0 bases, leaving 15 bases between them. Germline lookup yields CDR1 SGHRS and CDR2 YFSETQ. The CDR3 protein is CASSFDIAERSYEQYF. In DNA form, the CDR3 reads TGCGCCAGCAGCTTTGATATAGCGGAACGCTCCTACGAGCAGTACTTC.

This clone was seen once. This chain links TRBV5-4 with TRBJ2-1; 9 nucleotides align to TRBD2. CDR1 and CDR2 (germline): SGHNT, YYREEE (reference sequence). V shed 3 bases, J shed 7 bases, and the junction held 14 bases outside the gene matches. This CDR3 is built from 17 residues. The CDR3 DNA sequence: TGTGCCAGCAGCTGGTTAGGGCTAGCGGGATTGGTGAATGAGCAGTTCTTC. Its translation: CASSWLGLAGLVNEQFF. Complete variable domain (other parts from reference TRBV5-4 and TRBJ2-1): ETGVTQSPTHLIKTRGQQVTLRCSSQSGHNTVSWYQQALGQGPQFIFQYYREEENGRGNFPPRFSGLQFPNYSSELNVNALELDDSALYLCASSWLGLAGLVNEQFFGPGTRLTVL.

V and J are TRBV11-2 and TRBJ2-7, with D possibly matching TRBD1 (6 bases). Looked up from germline, CDR1 is SGHAT and CDR2 is FQNNGV. This CDR3 is built from 14 residues. The V gene lost 3 bases and the J gene lost 2 bases, with 11 bases spanning the gap. CDR3 residues: CASSFTGPAYEQYF. As DNA, the CDR3 is TGTGCCAGCAGCTTTACAGGGCCGGCCTACGAGCAGTACTTC.

This chain connects TRBV28 to TRBJ2-1; 14 nucleotides agree with TRBD2. V lost 5 bases to trimming and J lost 7 bases; unmatched junction nucleotides: 7. The CDR3 contains 16 residues. CDR1 is MDHEN, CDR2 SYDVKM, per germline. The CDR3 coding sequence is TGTGCCAGCAGTAATCCCGGGACTAGCGGGAGAAATGAGCAGTTCTTC. It codes for CASSNPGTSGRNEQFF.

This clone has only one observation. The chain joins TRBV2 to TRBJ2-6; TRBD1 is a possible D gene (6 bases). CDR1 and CDR2 from the germline V gene are SNHLY and FYNNEI. The CDR3 consists of 16 residues. V was shortened by 9 bases and J by 4 bases, with 19 bases between the two germline ends. The CDR3, as DNA: TGTGCCAGTATTGGGGGCCCCCAGGGGGGGGCCAACGTCCTGACTTTC. This codes for CASIGGPQGGANVLTF.

The chain joins TRBV7-9 to TRBJ2-5; 11 bases map to TRBD2. This CDR3 has 17 amino acids. Germline lookup yields CDR1 SEHNR and CDR2 FQNEAQ (reference sequence). V was pared by 3 bases and J by 4 bases, with 10 bases of the junction left unmatched. The CDR3 region is CASSLDRLAGTRETQYF. The CDR3, as DNA: TGTGCCAGCAGCTTGGATAGACTAGCGGGGACCCGAGAGACCCAGTACTTC.

J is TRBJ1-6 and V is TRBV7-9; D is unresolved. Germline assignment: CDR1 SEHNR and CDR2 FQNEAQ (reference sequence). CDR3 size: 12 residues. The V end was cut by 4 bases, the J end by 8 bases, with 6 bases between. The CDR3 nucleotides are TGTGCCAGCAGCTCGCCCTATTCACCCCTCCACTTT. This gives the protein CASSSPYSPLHF.

V usage is TRBV9 and J usage is TRBJ2-5, with D possibly called TRBD1 or TRBD2 (5 bases each). V lost 0 bases and J 5 bases, leaving 14 bases between the germline ends. Germline CDR1 SGDLS, CDR2 YYNGEE. The CDR3 length is 15 residues. The CDR3 protein is CASSVGGRESETQYF. CDR3 bases: TGTGCCAGCAGCGTAGGTGGCAGGGAGTCGGAGACCCAGTACTTC.

The chain links TRBV5-1 to TRBJ2-5; the D gene is possibly TRBD2 (5 bases). Germline V gene data show CDR1 as SGHRS and CDR2 as YFSETQ. V was pared by 4 bases and J by 5 bases, with 12 bases between. The CDR3 contains 13 residues. CDR3: CASSQPGGETQYF. The CDR3 bases are TGCGCCAGCAGCCAACCGGGCGGGGAGACCCAGTACTTC.

This chain links TRBV4-3 with TRBJ1-2; D is possibly TRBD1 (6 bases). V lost 2 bases and J lost 9, with 22 bases in between. The CDR3 extends over 16 amino acids. Per the germline V gene, CDR1 is LGHNA and CDR2 is YSLEER. CDR3 loop: CASSQRAPGTNRSYTF. In nucleotides, the CDR3 is TGCGCCAGCAGCCAAAGAGCGCCCGGGACAAATAGGAGCTACACCTTC.

This chain joins TRBV29-1 and TRBJ2-5, with D tentatively TRBD2 (5 bases). V dropped 7 bases and J dropped 1 base, with 13 bases sitting between them. CDR3 length: 13 amino acids. Per the germline V gene, CDR1 is SQVTM and CDR2 is ANQGSEA. The CDR3 bases are TGCAGCGGAGGGCGAAGACTCCAAGAGACCCAGTACTTC. This translates into CSGGRRLQETQYF. The whole variable domain, filled in from reference TRBV29-1 and TRBJ2-5, reads SAVISQKPSRDICQRGTSLTIQCQVDSQVTMMFWYRQQPGQSLTLIATANQGSEATYESGFVIDKFPISRPNLTFSTLTVSNMSPEDSSIYLCSGGRRLQETQYFGPGTRLLVL.

V gene TRBV6-5 combines with J gene TRBJ2-7; 9 nucleotides align to TRBD1. Germline V gene lookup returns CDR1 MNHEY and CDR2 SVGAGI. The CDR3 covers 14 residues. The V gene end was trimmed by 0 bases and the J gene end by 6 bases; junction bases not matched to a gene: 3. The CDR3 nucleotides are TGTGCCAGCAGTTACTCGACAGGGGGGTTCGAGCAGTACTTC. Its translation is CASSYSTGGFEQYF.

The V call is TRBV28, the J call TRBJ2-7, with 11 bases aligning to TRBD2. The CDR3 is 20 amino acids. In germline, CDR1 is MDHEN, CDR2 SYDVKM. After removal of 6 bases from V and 1 base from J, the junction contained 20 bases not matched to a gene. The CDR3 protein is CASSQVLGGITSGRSYEQYF. DNA for the CDR3: TGTGCCAGCAGCCAGGTTTTGGGGGGGATAACTAGCGGGAGATCCTACGAGCAGTACTTC.

The J gene is TRBJ2-2, the V gene TRBV9; 7 nucleotides agree with TRBD1. Germline assignment: CDR1 SGDLS and CDR2 YYNGEE. This CDR3 is built from 17 residues. J was trimmed by 6 bases and V by 0 bases; bases with no gene match: 11. CDR3 loop: CASSVGVLTGIPGELFF. The DNA for the CDR3 is TGTGCCAGCAGCGTAGGCGTGCTGACAGGGATACCCGGGGAGCTGTTTTTT. The variable domain in full, completed from reference TRBV9 and TRBJ2-2, reads DSGVTQTPKHLITATGQRVTLRCSPRSGDLSVYWYQQSLDQGLQFLIQYYNGEERAKGNILERFSAQQFPDLHSELNLSSLELGDSALYFCASSVGVLTGIPGELFFGEGSRLTVL.

In its sample, this clone was seen once. The chain couples TRBV2 to TRBJ2-1; no definite D call. CDR1 is SNHLY, CDR2 FYNNEI, per germline. V was trimmed by 7 bases and J by 9 bases, leaving 16 bases between them. The CDR3 spans 13 residues. The CDR3 protein is CASKKEPMGEQFF. The CDR3 DNA follows: TGTGCCAGCAAGAAGGAGCCGATGGGTGAGCAGTTCTTC.

The rearrangement uses TRBV9 and TRBJ2-7; weak D call: TRBD2 (6 bases). This CDR3 is 15 amino acids long. V lost 0 bases and J lost 0, with 10 bases in between. Looked up from germline, CDR1 is SGDLS and CDR2 is YYNGEE. The CDR3 region has the DNA TGTGCCAGCAGCGTAGAAGCGGGCGGCTCCTACGAGCAGTACTTC. It yields the protein CASSVEAGGSYEQYF.

The gene calls are TRBV4-3 and TRBJ1-2; D unclear. There are 15 residues in the CDR3. V was trimmed by 4 bases and J by 4 bases, leaving 16 bases between them. Germline lookup yields CDR1 LGHNA and CDR2 YSLEER. DNA for the CDR3: TGCGCCAGCAGCCCTTCCCCCCGGAGCACCTATGGCTACACCTTC. Protein product: CASSPSPRSTYGYTF.

The genes are TRBV5-1 and TRBJ1-4; weak D call: TRBD1 (5 bases). The CDR3 runs to 16 residues. CDR1 SGHRS and CDR2 YFSETQ come from the germline V gene. V lost 4 bases to trimming and J lost 0 bases, with 13 bases between them. CDR3: CASSQDTATTNEKLFF. In nucleotides, the CDR3 is TGCGCCAGCAGCCAGGACACGGCTACAACTAATGAAAAACTGTTTTTT.

CDR3 nucleotides: TGTGCCAGCAGCCACCAGGCCGGGCTCATGGACGAGCAGTACTTC. Its protein is CASSHQAGLMDEQYF. The chain employs TRBV7-3 and TRBJ2-7; no clear D. This CDR3 region has 15 residues. CDR1 is SGHTA and CDR2 is FQGTGA in the germline V gene. V was shortened by 5 bases and J by 5 bases, with 19 bases between the two germline ends. Full variable domain (missing parts from reference TRBV7-3 and TRBJ2-7): GAGVSQTPSNKVTEKGKYVELRCDPISGHTALYWYRQSLGQGPEFLIYFQGTGAADDSGLPNDRFFAVRPEGSVSTLKIQRTERGDSAVYLCASSHQAGLMDEQYFGPGTRLTVT.

This chain links TRBV15 with TRBJ1-3; D uncertain. Looked up from germline, CDR1 is LNHNV and CDR2 is YYDKDF (reference sequence). Trimming removed 8 bases from V and 0 bases from J, with 17 bases in between. This CDR3 spans 16 amino acids. CDR3 region: CATQTWMVGSGNTIYF. The CDR3 region has the DNA TGTGCCACCCAGACTTGGATGGTCGGCTCTGGAAACACCATATATTTT.

The gene calls are TRBV6-5 and TRBJ2-4; 9 bases are shared with TRBD1. This CDR3 is built from 13 residues. J was trimmed by 7 bases and V by 5 bases; bases with no gene match: 3. CDR1 and CDR2 from the germline V gene are MNHEY and SVGAGI. In DNA, the CDR3 is TGTGCCAGCAGTCCCGGGACAGGGAACATTCAGTACTTC. Its protein product is CASSPGTGNIQYF.

The rearrangement joins TRBV28 to TRBJ1-1; TRBD1 matches 10 bases. The CDR3 has 14 residues. The V gene end was trimmed by 5 bases and the J gene end by 5 bases; junction bases not matched to a gene: 5. The germline CDR1 and CDR2 sequences are MDHEN and SYDVKM. Here the CDR3 reads CASSQGQGRTEAFF. The DNA for the CDR3 is TGTGCCAGCAGTCAGGGACAGGGGAGGACTGAAGCTTTCTTT.

In DNA, the CDR3 is TGTGCCAGCCCCAGGAGCCGCGATGGAGGGAATGAGCAGTTCTTC. As protein: CASPRSRDGGNEQFF. The J gene is TRBJ2-1, the V gene TRBV28; perhaps TRBD2 as D (6 bases). The CDR3 covers 15 residues. The germline gives CDR1 MDHEN, CDR2 SYDVKM. V lost 8 bases to trimming and J lost 7 bases, with 21 bases between them.

This clone was picked up a small number of times. J is TRBJ2-3 and V is TRBV7-2, with 11 bases aligning to TRBD2. Germline CDR1 reads SGHTA; CDR2 reads FQGNSA. V lost 5 bases and J lost 8; bases outside the gene matches: 12. The CDR3 covers 16 residues. The CDR3 DNA reads TGTGCCAGCAGCACCCGGTCTAGCGGGGGGCTTCGTACGCAGTATTTT. Amino acid sequence: CASSTRSSGGLRTQYF.

The rearrangement joins TRBV7-3 to TRBJ2-3; 16 bases line up with TRBD2. Looked up from germline, CDR1 is SGHTA and CDR2 is FQGTGA. This CDR3 has 18 residues. The J segment lost 1 base and the V segment lost 4 bases, leaving 5 bases of the junction unmatched. The CDR3 DNA sequence: TGTGCCAGCAGCTCGGGACTAGCGGGAGGGAAGCGCACAGATACGCAGTATTTT. Its translation: CASSSGLAGGKRTDTQYF.

The chain uses TRBV30 and TRBJ2-5; D gene unclear. Germline V gene sequence: CDR1 GTSNPN, CDR2 SVGIG (reference sequence). This CDR3 has 12 amino acids. The germline V and J ends were trimmed by 3 bases and 5 bases, with 10 bases remaining between them. CDR3 nucleotides: TGTGCCTGGAGCCCACGGAGTGAGACCCAGTACTTC. Protein product: CAWSPRSETQYF.

This clone was detected a few times. The chain is built from TRBV6-5 and TRBJ1-6, with 7 bases matching TRBD1. V was clipped by 7 bases and J by 7 bases; unmatched bases: 4. Germline-derived CDR1 and CDR2 are MNHEY and SVGAGI. The CDR3 has 13 amino acids. The CDR3 loop reads CASTWDRNSPLHF. The CDR3, as DNA: TGTGCCAGCACCTGGGACAGAAATTCACCCCTCCACTTT.

Concerning this clone: Other DNA sequences of this sample code for an identical CDR3. This rearrangement joins TRBV7-3 to TRBJ2-5; 8 positions match TRBD1. Unmatched junction bases numbered 1, after V lost 3 bases and J lost 4 bases. The length of the CDR3 is 13 residues. Germline V gives CDR1 SGHTA, CDR2 FQGTGA. The CDR3 here is CASSFGQGETQYF. The DNA of the CDR3 is TGTGCCAGCAGCTTCGGACAGGGAGAGACCCAGTACTTC.

This chain uses TRBV5-8 with TRBJ1-1, with D maybe TRBD1 (5 bases). Germline lookup yields CDR1 SGHTS and CDR2 YDEGEE. V lost 0 bases, J lost 0 bases, and 9 bases lay in between. The CDR3 sequence is 15 residues long. The CDR3 loop is CASSLEAGLNTEAFF. The CDR3 bases are TGTGCCAGCAGCTTGGAGGCAGGGCTGAACACTGAAGCTTTCTTT.